A selection of T cell receptor beta chains follows, all from one sample in a study of blood T cell repertoires in COVID-19. The repertoire was sequenced with immunoSEQ multiplex PCR; TCRdb's copy has only in-frame clones and lacks some. This table has 70,000 to 90,000 clones, approximately 85% appearing once. The material sequenced was peripheral blood. The receptors derive from a man aged 45-60 years with active COVID-19. Each CDR3 is given with its conserved first and last residue. Each record gives: J gene, clone size, V gene, D gene, CDR3 protein, CDR3 DNA. A D gene is named only where the DNA matches it firmly. The size of a clone is reported for some rows only, either as once, few or many, or as a class for expanded clones.

TRBJ1-1 - TRBV5-6 TRBD1 CASSSDRVNTEAFF TGTGCCAGCAGCTCCGACAGGGTGAACACTGAAGCTTTCTTT
TRBJ1-4 - TRBV7-2 TRBD1 CASSLGGQGTEKLFF TGTGCCAGCAGCTTAGGGGGACAGGGAACCGAAAAACTGTTTTTT
TRBJ2-6 - TRBV30 - CAWSVRRGTAISGANVLTF TGTGCCTGGAGTGTACGGAGGGGGACAGCAATCTCTGGGGCCAACGTCCTGACTTTC
TRBJ2-2 - TRBV19 TRBD1 CASSALTGRGTGELFF TGTGCCAGTAGTGCCTTGACAGGGCGTGGCACCGGGGAGCTGTTTTTT
TRBJ1-1 - TRBV7-3 - CASSYVRSTEAFF TGTGCCAGCAGTTATGTTCGGAGCACTGAAGCTTTCTTT
TRBJ1-1 - TRBV5-3 - CAIIQGENTEAFF TGTGCCATAATACAGGGAGAGAACACTGAAGCTTTCTTT
TRBJ2-1 - TRBV5-5 TRBD1 CASSLVLAGGIDEQFF TGTGCCAGCAGCTTGGTATTGGCAGGGGGTATCGATGAGCAGTTCTTC
TRBJ1-1 - TRBV6-2/TRBV6-3 TRBD1 CASSSGQGAWDTEAFF TGTGCCAGCAGTTCAGGACAGGGGGCTTGGGACACTGAAGCTTTCTTT
TRBJ2-7 - TRBV6-2/TRBV6-3 TRBD2 CASSYSPLAGRVEQYF TGTGCCAGCAGTTACTCTCCTCTAGCGGGACGCGTCGAGCAGTACTTC
TRBJ1-3 - TRBV30 - CAWSSWHGRDTIYF TGTGCCTGGAGTTCTTGGCATGGCCGTGATACCATATATTTT
TRBJ2-5 - TRBV27 TRBD1 CASRTGERKTQYF TGTGCCAGCAGAACAGGGGAACGAAAGACCCAGTACTTC
TRBJ1-4 - TRBV7-9 - CASSLQSTNEKLFF TGTGCCAGCAGCTTGCAGTCAACTAATGAAAAACTGTTTTTT
TRBJ2-3 - TRBV4-3 TRBD2 CASSQDRAGAPDTQYF TGCGCCAGCAGCCAAGACCGAGCGGGGGCCCCAGATACGCAGTATTTT
TRBJ2-6 - TRBV7-2 TRBD1 CASSWDSSGANVLTF TGTGCCAGCAGCTGGGACAGCTCTGGGGCCAACGTCCTGACTTTC
TRBJ2-6 - TRBV5-1 - CASSLGPTGANVLTF TGCGCCAGCAGCTTGGGGCCCACCGGGGCCAACGTCCTGACTTTC
TRBJ1-3 - TRBV7-6 - CASSLVDSPGNTIYF TGTGCCAGCAGCTTAGTTGACTCCCCGGGAAACACCATATATTTT
TRBJ1-6 - TRBV6-2/TRBV6-3 - CASSPPGYNSPLHF TGTGCCAGCAGCCCACCCGGGTACAATTCACCCCTCCACTTT
TRBJ2-3 - TRBV9 TRBD2 CASSVERSGRLVTQYF TGTGCCAGCAGCGTAGAGAGAAGCGGGAGGTTAGTTACGCAGTATTTT
TRBJ2-2 - TRBV6-2/TRBV6-3 - CASSYSSTAGRTGELFF TGTGCCAGCAGTTACTCGAGTACGGCAGGGCGGACCGGGGAGCTGTTTTTT
TRBJ2-3 - TRBV7-2 TRBD2 CASSSRLLAGDTDTQYF TGTGCCAGCAGCTCTAGGTTACTAGCGGGAGATACAGATACGCAGTATTTT
TRBJ2-7 - TRBV15 - CATSRDGGSSYEQYF TGTGCCACCAGCAGAGATGGGGGGAGCTCCTACGAGCAGTACTTC
TRBJ1-6 - TRBV6-1 - CASSEVRAGGNSPLHF TGTGCCAGCAGTGAAGTTAGGGCGGGGGGTAATTCACCCCTCCACTTT
TRBJ2-3 - TRBV19 TRBD2 CASSILAGGPDTQYF TGTGCCAGTAGTATCTTAGCGGGAGGGCCAGATACGCAGTATTTT
TRBJ2-5 - TRBV7-2 TRBD2 CASSSGLAGGGTQYF TGTGCCAGCAGCTCGGGACTAGCGGGAGGGGGGACCCAGTACTTC
TRBJ2-4 - TRBV6-6 TRBD1 CASSIQGAPGNIQYF TGTGCCAGCAGTATACAGGGGGCGCCGGGAAACATTCAGTACTTC
TRBJ2-7 - TRBV6-5 TRBD1 CATQKQGDEQYF TGTGCCACCCAAAAGCAGGGGGACGAGCAGTACTTC
TRBJ1-1 - TRBV2 - CASIEGQIGAEAFF TGTGCCAGCATAGAGGGCCAAATCGGGGCTGAAGCTTTCTTT
TRBJ2-1 once TRBV28 - CASTSGESSSYNEQFF TGTGCCAGCACTTCGGGGGAGTCGAGCTCCTACAATGAGCAGTTCTTC
TRBJ1-2 - TRBV5-6 TRBD1 CASSGRDSIMPNYGYTF TGTGCCAGCAGCGGCCGGGACAGTATCATGCCGAACTATGGCTACACCTTC
TRBJ1-5 once TRBV5-8 - CASTSVYGRGSRSNQPQHF TGTGCCAGCACCTCCGTTTATGGCAGGGGATCCCGTAGCAATCAGCCCCAGCATTTT
TRBJ1-6 once TRBV2 TRBD1 CASSVDRGYTSPLHF TGTGCCAGCAGTGTAGACAGGGGGTATACTTCACCCCTCCACTTT
TRBJ2-2 - TRBV30 TRBD2 CAWRASGRLNTGELFF TGTGCCTGGAGAGCTAGCGGGAGGTTGAACACCGGGGAGCTGTTTTTT
TRBJ1-5 - TRBV7-8 TRBD1 CASSLIQGADQPQHF TGTGCCAGCAGCTTAATACAGGGGGCTGATCAGCCCCAGCATTTT
TRBJ1-2 - TRBV6-5 - CASSPRHGGYTF TGTGCCAGCAGCCCGAGGCATGGGGGCTACACCTTC
TRBJ1-2 - TRBV9 - CASSPSVTVNYGYTF TGTGCCAGCAGCCCCTCCGTGACAGTTAACTATGGCTACACCTTC
TRBJ2-5 - TRBV11-2 TRBD2 CASSLDFGGETQYF TGTGCCAGCAGCTTAGATTTCGGGGGGGAGACCCAGTACTTC
TRBJ1-2 - TRBV7-9 - CASSPSQGHGYTF TGTGCCAGCAGCCCAAGCCAGGGTCATGGCTACACCTTC
TRBJ2-7 - TRBV28 - CASSLVQSHEQYF TGTGCCAGCAGCCTCGTACAGAGTCACGAGCAGTACTTC
TRBJ2-1 - TRBV7-9 TRBD2 CASSLIGRGGTHNEQFF TGTGCCAGCAGCTTAATTGGGCGCGGGGGGACCCACAATGAGCAGTTCTTC
TRBJ2-1 - TRBV5-6 - CASSLVGQRDGSEQFF TGTGCCAGCAGCTTGGTAGGACAGAGAGACGGTAGTGAGCAGTTCTTC
TRBJ2-7 - TRBV5-1 - CASSPQVASSYEQYF TGCGCCAGCAGCCCTCAGGTTGCGAGCTCCTACGAGCAGTACTTC
TRBJ2-5 - TRBV5-1 TRBD2 CASSLTSGRKGGQYF TGCGCCAGCAGCTTAACAAGCGGGAGAAAGGGGGGCCAGTACTTC
TRBJ2-7 - TRBV4-3 TRBD2 CASSQEWTSGMYEQYF TGCGCCAGCAGCCAAGAATGGACTAGCGGGATGTACGAGCAGTACTTC
TRBJ2-1 - TRBV28 TRBD1 CASSLDRSSYNEQFF TGTGCCAGCAGTTTGGACAGGAGCTCCTACAATGAGCAGTTCTTC
TRBJ2-3 few TRBV10-2 - CASRTDSLAQYF TGCGCCAGCAGAACCGACAGTTTAGCGCAGTATTTT
TRBJ1-4 - TRBV28 TRBD1 CASSSPSGQALAGEKLFF TGTGCCAGCAGTTCTCCATCGGGACAGGCCCTAGCTGGTGAAAAACTGTTTTTT
TRBJ2-7 - TRBV6-2/TRBV6-3 TRBD1 CASSYHEGTGPSKQYF TGTGCCAGCAGTTACCACGAGGGGACAGGTCCCTCCAAGCAGTACTTC
TRBJ2-3 - TRBV9 TRBD2 CASSVAGGPGTDTQYF TGTGCCAGCAGCGTAGCGGGGGGGCCCGGCACAGATACGCAGTATTTT
TRBJ2-6 - TRBV27 - CASSLRFAGISSGANVLTF TGTGCCAGCAGTCTTCGGTTTGCGGGTATAAGCTCTGGGGCCAACGTCCTGACTTTC
TRBJ1-4 - TRBV2 TRBD1 CASISGTVLATNEKLFF TGTGCCAGCATTTCCGGGACAGTACTTGCAACTAATGAAAAACTGTTTTTT
TRBJ1-5 once TRBV30 - CAWSKGRLGAGSNQPQHF TGTGCCTGGAGTAAGGGCCGGTTGGGAGCGGGGAGCAATCAGCCCCAGCATTTT